These 4 T cell receptor beta chains were all obtained from the same sample, sequenced in a study of cytomegalovirus exposure and HLA in healthy donors. 60 Vbeta and 13 Jbeta primers were used in PCR. TCRdb's table, derived via immunoSEQ multiplex PCR, lists solely in-frame clones and lacks some. The table lists around 35,000 clones. Sequenced input: PBMCs. The receptor set was obtained from a woman in her thirties or forties in good health and CMV-seropositive.

The chain has TRBV7-2 and TRBJ2-7; 11 nucleotides align to TRBD2. This CDR3 region has 15 residues. V lost 0 bases and J lost 4; bases outside the gene matches: 2. Per germline, CDR1 SGHTA and CDR2 FQGNSA. CDR3 protein: CASSLARLAGYEQYF. DNA for the CDR3: TGTGCCAGCAGCTTAGCCCGACTAGCGGGATACGAGCAGTACTTC. The variable domain in full, with the rest retrieved from reference TRBV7-2 and TRBJ2-7, is GAGVSQSPSNKVTEKGKDVELRCDPISGHTALYWYRQSLGQGLEFLIYFQGNSAPDKSGLPSDRFSAERTGGSVSTLTIQRTQQEDSAVYLCASSLARLAGYEQYFGPGTRLTVT.

J is TRBJ1-2 and V is TRBV10-3, with TRBD1 matching 7 bases. Trimming removed 6 bases from V and 4 bases from J; junction bases left unmatched: 5. From germline, CDR1 is ENHRY and CDR2 SYGVKD. This CDR3 is built from 13 residues. The DNA for the CDR3 is TGTGCCATCAGGCATCGGGACAGCTATGGCTACACCTTC. Its protein product is CAIRHRDSYGYTF.

The chain carries TRBV11-2 and TRBJ2-1; D is unclear. In germline, CDR1 is SGHAT, CDR2 FQNNGV. The CDR3 contains 11 residues. Trimming cost V 1 base and J 10 bases, with 5 bases left between them. The CDR3: CASSLVREQFF. The CDR3 DNA reads TGTGCCAGCAGCTTAGTGCGGGAGCAGTTCTTC.

The gene calls are TRBV5-1 and TRBJ2-7; TRBD1 is a possible D gene (6 bases). The CDR3 has 15 residues. CDR1 is SGHRS, CDR2 YFSETQ, per germline. The V gene lost 0 bases and the J gene lost 3 bases, with 13 bases spanning the gap. As DNA, the CDR3 is TGCGCCAGCAGCTTGGGGGGGACACAGAACTACGAGCAGTACTTC. The encoded protein is CASSLGGTQNYEQYF.